This T cell receptor (beta chain) was profiled in a study of T-cell reconstitution after alpha-beta-depleted transplantation in children. The library targeted TCRbeta and was prepared with unique molecular identifiers. Each CDR3 protein gets one entry after TCRdb re-called the PCR reads with MiXCR. The sample consists of around 250,000 distinct CDR3 sequences, 9.5% to 10% of them appearing once. CDR1 and CDR2 from the germline V gene are SGHTA and FQGTGA. V was pared by 1 base and J by 4 bases, with 2 bases of the junction left unmatched. The CDR3 is made up of 15 amino acids. This clonotype has only a few counts.

The gene calls are TRBV7-3 and TRBJ2-4; 9 nucleotides match TRBD2. This TCR derives from a human donor who donated a stem cell graft to a child with SCID. Sequenced here: PBMCs from the stem cell graft donor, sampled from the stem cell graft. The DNA of the CDR3 is TGTGCCAGCAGCTTAAGAGCGGGGGGAAAAAACATTCAGTACTTC. Its translation: CASSLRAGGKNIQYF.